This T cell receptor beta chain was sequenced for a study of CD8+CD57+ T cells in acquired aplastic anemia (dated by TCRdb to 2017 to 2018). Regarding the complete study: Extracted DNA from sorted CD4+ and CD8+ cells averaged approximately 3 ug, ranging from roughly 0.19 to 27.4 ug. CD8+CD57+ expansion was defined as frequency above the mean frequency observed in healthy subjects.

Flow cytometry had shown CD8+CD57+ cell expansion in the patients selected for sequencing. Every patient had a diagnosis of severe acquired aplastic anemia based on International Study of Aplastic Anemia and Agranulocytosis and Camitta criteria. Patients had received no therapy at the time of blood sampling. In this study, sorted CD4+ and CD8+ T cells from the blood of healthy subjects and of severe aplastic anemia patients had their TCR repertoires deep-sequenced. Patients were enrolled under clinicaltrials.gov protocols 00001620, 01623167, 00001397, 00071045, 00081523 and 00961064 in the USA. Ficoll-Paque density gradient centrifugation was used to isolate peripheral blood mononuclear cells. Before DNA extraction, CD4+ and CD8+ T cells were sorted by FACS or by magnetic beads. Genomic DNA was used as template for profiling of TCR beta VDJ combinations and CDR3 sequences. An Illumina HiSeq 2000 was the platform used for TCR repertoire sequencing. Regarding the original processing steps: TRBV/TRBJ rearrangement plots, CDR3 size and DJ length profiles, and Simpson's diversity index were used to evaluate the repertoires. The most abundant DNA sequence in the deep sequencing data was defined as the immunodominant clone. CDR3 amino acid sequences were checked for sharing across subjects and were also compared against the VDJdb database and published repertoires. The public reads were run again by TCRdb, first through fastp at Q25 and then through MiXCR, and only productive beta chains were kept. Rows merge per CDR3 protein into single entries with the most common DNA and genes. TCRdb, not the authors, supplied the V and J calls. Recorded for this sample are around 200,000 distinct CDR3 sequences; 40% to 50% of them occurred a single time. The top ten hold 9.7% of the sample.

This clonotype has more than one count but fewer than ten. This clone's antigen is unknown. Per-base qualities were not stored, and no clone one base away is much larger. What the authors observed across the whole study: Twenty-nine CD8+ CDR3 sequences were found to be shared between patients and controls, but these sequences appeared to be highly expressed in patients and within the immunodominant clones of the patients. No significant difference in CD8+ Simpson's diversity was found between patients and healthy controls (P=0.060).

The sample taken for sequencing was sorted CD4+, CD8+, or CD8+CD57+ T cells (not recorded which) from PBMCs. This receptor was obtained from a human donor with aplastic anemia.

The DNA is as follows: TGTGCCAGCAGTCATGACAGGGGGGCGTTAATCTATGGCTACACCTTC. This yields the protein CASSHDRGALIYGYTF. The chain links TRBV27 with TRBJ1-2; 9 central nucleotides agree with TRBD1. The CDR3 sequence holds 16 residues, the cysteine and phenylalanine included. Only CDR3 DNA remains: 48 bases, in frame from the first base. The germline V gene (reference sequence) yields MNHEY for CDR1 and SMNVEV for CDR2. The junction shows trimming of 5 bases on V and 4 bases on J, and the gene matches do not reach 11 bases of it.